This T cell receptor beta chain derives from a study of blood T cell repertoires in COVID-19. The wider study: Donors in the United States, Italy and Spain gave samples during acute or convalescent COVID-19. T cells, B-cell-depleted T cells, or PBMCs provided the cDNA or gDNA that served as material.

The authors' processing: The assay estimated nucleated cells by amplifying reference gene primers. Libraries were prepared by immunoSEQ multiplex PCR; TCRdb keeps only in-frame clonotypes and omits some of them. V and J calls and clone size come straight from that table; D and trimming were deduced from the DNA. Of about 120,000 clones listed, around nine tenths were seen once; the top ten hold approximately 1.9%. This clone was found once. V lost 1 base and J 4 bases, leaving 14 bases between the germline ends. This CDR3 is 15 amino acids long. Germline V gives CDR1 SGHTA, CDR2 FQGNSA. The chain is built from TRBV7-2 and TRBJ2-7, with D perhaps TRBD1 (5 bases). The sequencing sample was made of peripheral blood. The receptor was isolated from a human donor with active COVID-19. The donor label of this sample is uncertain. The CDR3 sequence is CASSLGPGRIYEQYF. The CDR3 bases are TGTGCCAGCAGCTTAGGTCCAGGGCGAATATACGAGCAGTACTTC.